This T cell receptor beta chain is from a study of vaccination and CD4 T cells after COVID-19. Across the study: Each individual in the study obtained two doses of BNT162b2 or mRNA-1273 vaccine. Researchers treated cells with overlapping spike peptides taken from SARS-CoV-2, HCoV-NL63, HCoV-OC43 and HCoV-229E.

With 6 bases removed from V and 5 bases from J, the gap between germline ends came to 13 bases. The germline CDR1 and CDR2 sequences are DFQATT and SNEGSKA (reference sequence). The CDR3 is 12 amino acids. Cultured CD4+ T cell DNA was sequenced using the Oncomine TCR Beta short-read assay. TCRdb reanalysed the PCR reads using MiXCR and keeps one entry per CDR3 protein. The data show thousands of distinct CDR3 sequences, about 40% seen once. This clonotype was counted only a few times. Antigen: not known. Treatment denoted: roughly 11-day PBMC culture with coronavirus spike peptide pools or control peptides (ViraFEST assay). Pre-COVID-19 pandemic sampling (2011-2018) yielded the unexposed donor's CD4+ T cells.

The clonotype originates from a human donor in good health. The chain has TRBV20-1 and TRBJ1-1; D gene uncertain. The specimen sequenced was CD4+ T cells from blood, cultured in vitro. The CDR3 protein is CSALGIETEAFF. The CDR3 DNA reads as TGCAGTGCACTAGGGATAGAGACTGAAGCTTTCTTT.